These T cell receptor beta chains were read from a single sample in a study of control samples from healthy donors and cancer patients. Method: immunoSEQ multiplex PCR; TCRdb's copy keeps in-frame clones and lacks some. The sample carries approximately 220,000 clones, about 95% recorded once. Source material: blood. These receptors originate from a middle-aged man in good health. The CDR3 runs from the conserved cysteine through the conserved F or W. A D gene is named only where the DNA matches it firmly. Size is stated for part of the rows, as once, few or many counts, or as a class when the clone is expanded.

abundance	d_gene	v_gene	j_gene	CDR3aa	CDR3nt
.	.	TRBV3-1/TRBV3-2	TRBJ2-3	CASSGLSTDTQYF	TGTGCCAGCAGCGGTCTCAGCACAGATACGCAGTATTTT
once	.	TRBV7-3	TRBJ1-3	CAPGNTIYF	TGTGCCCCCGGAAACACCATATATTTT
.	.	TRBV6-5	TRBJ1-1	CASSQRDDTEAFF	TGTGCCAGCAGTCAGAGGGATGACACTGAAGCTTTCTTT
.	TRBD2	TRBV6-5	TRBJ2-3	CASSSGTSGDTQYF	TGTGCCAGCAGTTCTGGGACTAGCGGGGATACGCAGTATTTT
once	TRBD1	TRBV27	TRBJ2-7	CASSRAGTGFYEQYF	TGTGCCAGCAGTAGAGCCGGGACAGGGTTCTACGAGCAGTACTTC
.	.	TRBV4-2	TRBJ2-5	CASSQDSANQETQYF	TGTGCCAGCAGCCAAGATTCGGCCAACCAAGAGACCCAGTACTTC
.	.	TRBV5-4	TRBJ2-3	CASSLGGWGDTQYF	TGTGCCAGCAGCTTGGGCGGGTGGGGGGATACGCAGTATTTT
.	.	TRBV7-8	TRBJ1-6	CASSHTGSESPLHF	TGTGCCAGCAGCCACACAGGGTCGGAATCACCCCTCCACTTT
.	.	TRBV9	TRBJ2-3	CASSVAEQALTQYF	TGTGCCAGCAGCGTAGCCGAACAAGCTCTTACGCAGTATTTT
.	.	TRBV28	TRBJ1-1	CASSKGSLNTEAFF	TGTGCCAGCAGTAAGGGATCTTTGAACACTGAAGCTTTCTTT
.	.	TRBV5-4	TRBJ2-1	CASTPDGSSYNEQFF	TGTGCCAGCACCCCGGACGGGAGCTCCTACAATGAGCAGTTCTTC
.	.	TRBV6-5	TRBJ1-3	CASKQDSGNTIYF	TGTGCCAGCAAACAGGACTCTGGAAACACCATATATTTT
.	TRBD2	TRBV10-1	TRBJ2-3	CASSATRLAGGGDTQYF	TGCGCCAGCAGCGCTACCCGGCTAGCGGGGGGCGGGGATACGCAGTATTTT
.	.	TRBV7-8	TRBJ1-4	CASRQAKDEKLFF	TGTGCCAGCAGACAGGCTAAAGATGAAAAACTGTTTTTT
.	.	TRBV14	TRBJ1-1	CASSQDTWYTEAFF	TGTGCCAGCAGCCAAGATACGTGGTACACTGAAGCTTTCTTT
.	.	TRBV7-2	TRBJ1-6	CASISMGGAGSPLHF	TGTGCCAGCATCTCCATGGGGGGGGCAGGTTCACCCCTCCACTTT
.	TRBD2	TRBV15	TRBJ2-7	CATSRQGGVNYEQYF	TGTGCCACCAGCAGGCAGGGAGGGGTGAACTACGAGCAGTACTTC
.	.	TRBV6-4	TRBJ1-3	CASSDSHRSGNTIYF	TGTGCCAGCAGTGACTCTCATAGGTCTGGAAACACCATATATTTT
few	.	TRBV10-2	TRBJ2-1	CASSAFRADEQFF	TGCGCCAGCAGTGCATTCAGAGCGGACGAGCAGTTCTTC
.	.	TRBV5-1	TRBJ1-1	CASSLGPLGSEAFF	TGCGCCAGCAGCTTGGGCCCCTTGGGCTCTGAAGCTTTCTTT
.	.	TRBV18	TRBJ1-1	CASSPTVNTEAFF	TGTGCCAGCTCACCAACGGTGAACACTGAAGCTTTCTTT
.	.	TRBV10-3	TRBJ1-1	CAVDRSKDTEAFF	TGTGCCGTAGACAGGTCTAAGGACACTGAAGCTTTCTTT
.	.	TRBV5-1	TRBJ2-2	CASSLEGTGAAGELFF	TGCGCCAGCAGCTTGGAGGGCACGGGGGCGGCCGGGGAGCTGTTTTTT
once	.	TRBV7-3	TRBJ2-3	CASSLAASAGTDTQYF	TGTGCCAGCAGCTTGGCGGCTAGCGCAGGCACAGATACGCAGTATTTT
.	.	TRBV6-5	TRBJ1-2	CASSYSTGFYGYTF	TGTGCCAGCAGTTACTCGACAGGCTTCTATGGCTACACCTTC
.	.	TRBV5-4	TRBJ1-1	CASSPQGLNTEAFF	TGTGCCAGCAGCCCGCAGGGCCTGAACACTGAAGCTTTCTTT
.	.	TRBV7-2	TRBJ1-1	CASSLSRLEAFF	TGTGCCAGCAGCTTGAGCCGGTTAGAAGCTTTCTTT
.	TRBD1	TRBV13	TRBJ2-4	CASSLGQGWANIQYF	TGTGCCAGCAGCCTAGGACAGGGCTGGGCAAACATTCAGTACTTC
once	.	TRBV27	TRBJ2-7	CASSLPDVAGGVYEQYF	TGTGCCAGCAGTTTACCGGACGTAGCAGGGGGGGTATACGAGCAGTACTTC
.	.	TRBV7-3	TRBJ1-1	CASSLVLNTEAFF	TGTGCCAGCAGCTTAGTTCTGAACACTGAAGCTTTCTTT
.	TRBD1	TRBV6-6	TRBJ1-2	CASRRIQGVKLGDGYTF	TGTGCCAGCAGACGAATACAGGGGGTGAAGCTCGGTGATGGCTACACCTTC
.	.	TRBV18	TRBJ2-7	CASSLSPETTTYEQYF	TGTGCCAGCTCACTGAGCCCGGAGACAACTACCTACGAGCAGTACTTC
.	TRBD2	TRBV2	TRBJ2-5	CASRGDGETQYF	TGTGCCAGCCGGGGGGACGGAGAGACCCAGTACTTC
.	.	TRBV19	TRBJ1-5	CASKSAASSNQPQHF	TGTGCCAGTAAGTCGGCAGCTAGTAGCAATCAGCCCCAGCATTTT
.	TRBD1	TRBV2	TRBJ1-6	CASSESSTGLNSPLHF	TGTGCCAGCAGTGAATCATCGACAGGGTTGAATTCACCCCTCCACTTT
.	.	TRBV6-5	TRBJ1-1	CASLARQNTEAFF	TGTGCCAGCCTTGCACGCCAGAACACTGAAGCTTTCTTT
.	.	TRBV7-9	TRBJ1-6	CASGQSPNSPLHF	TGTGCCAGTGGACAGAGTCCGAATTCACCCCTCCACTTT
.	TRBD1	TRBV5-5	TRBJ1-5	CASSPNQGQGVKNQPQHF	TGTGCCAGCAGCCCAAACCAGGGACAGGGAGTAAAAAATCAGCCCCAGCATTTT
.	.	TRBV7-8	TRBJ2-3	CASSPNVGGSTDTQYF	TGTGCCAGCAGCCCTAACGTAGGTGGGAGCACAGATACGCAGTATTTT